This T cell receptor beta chain was recovered during a study of identical twins. General study findings and limits: Without tracking the same donors, conclusions rested on cross-sectional statistical analysis.

TCRdb itself ran the 5' RACE reads through MiXCR, one entry per CDR3 protein. The data contain about 890,000 distinct CDR3 sequences, roughly an eighth of them singletons. The CDR3 extends over 15 amino acids. Germline loops: CDR1 SGHTA, CDR2 FQGNSA. Trimming removed 1 base at V and 9 bases at J, with 16 bases between. At least ten counts were recorded for this clonotype. The antigen remains undetermined. The data also belong to a second study, concerning yellow fever vaccine responses in identical twins.

Sequenced: PBMCs. The clonotype was recovered from a woman younger than 30 in good health. The chain joins TRBV7-2 to TRBJ2-1; a possible D gene is TRBD1 (5 bases). CDR3 region: CASSLVGRGSGEQFF. CDR3 nucleotide sequence: TGTGCCAGCAGCTTAGTTGGAAGGGGTAGTGGTGAGCAGTTCTTC.